The sequence of this T cell receptor (beta chain) was determined in a study of T cells in Graves' hyperthyroidism and ophthalmopathy. Overall study findings and caveats: Model-based prediction identified ophthalmopathy a median around seven months prior to its onset.

Note on this clonotype: What it binds is unknown.

The ends were cut back, 4 bases at V and 0 bases at J, with 2 bases in the middle. Germline loops: CDR1 KGHDR, CDR2 SFDVKD. The CDR3 sequence is 12 residues long. Amplification of TCR beta CDR3 regions was performed using RNA transcripts as template. First-round RT-PCR targeting the TCR CDR3 was performed with the HTBI primer set. TCRdb ran MiXCR on the multiplex PCR reads and lists one entry per CDR3 protein. This sample carries approximately 590,000 distinct CDR3 sequences, 40% to 55% of them seen once, and the ten largest clones take 8.2%. Specimen: peripheral blood or thyroid tissue (not recorded which). This chain connects TRBV24-1 to TRBJ1-1; D ambiguous. The TCR comes from a woman younger than 30 with Graves' hyperthyroidism. In DNA, the CDR3 is TGTGCCACCAGTGAAGTGAACACTGAAGCTTTCTTT. This encodes CATSEVNTEAFF.